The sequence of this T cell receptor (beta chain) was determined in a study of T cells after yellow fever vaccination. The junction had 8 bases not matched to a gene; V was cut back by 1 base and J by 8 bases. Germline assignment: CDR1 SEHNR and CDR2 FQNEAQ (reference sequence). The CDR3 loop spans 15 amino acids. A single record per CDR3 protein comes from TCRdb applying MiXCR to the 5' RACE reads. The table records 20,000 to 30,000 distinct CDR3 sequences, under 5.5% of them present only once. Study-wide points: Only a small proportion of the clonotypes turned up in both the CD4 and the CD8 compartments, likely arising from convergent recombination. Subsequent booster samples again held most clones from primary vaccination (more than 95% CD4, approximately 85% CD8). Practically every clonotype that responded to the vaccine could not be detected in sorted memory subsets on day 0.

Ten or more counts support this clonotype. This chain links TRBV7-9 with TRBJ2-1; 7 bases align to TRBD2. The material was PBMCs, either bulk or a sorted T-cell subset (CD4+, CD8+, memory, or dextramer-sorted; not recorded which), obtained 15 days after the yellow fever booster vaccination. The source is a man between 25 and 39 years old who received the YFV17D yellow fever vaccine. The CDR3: CASSLVGGSAYEQFF. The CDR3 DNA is TGTGCCAGCAGCTTAGTGGGCGGGAGTGCTTATGAGCAGTTCTTC.